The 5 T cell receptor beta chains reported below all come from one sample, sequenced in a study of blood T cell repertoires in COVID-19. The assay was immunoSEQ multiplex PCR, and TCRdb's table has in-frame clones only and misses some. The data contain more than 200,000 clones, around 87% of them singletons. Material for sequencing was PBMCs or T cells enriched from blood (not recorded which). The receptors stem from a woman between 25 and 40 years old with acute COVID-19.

The CDR3 sequence is CSASNSGSGHEQYF. Here the CDR3 DNA reads TGCAGTGCTAGTAATAGCGGGAGTGGGCACGAGCAGTACTTC. V gene TRBV20-1 combines with J gene TRBJ2-7, with 9 nucleotides matching TRBD2. The trim removed 3 bases at V and 5 bases at J, leaving 8 bases unmatched. CDR1 is DFQATT and CDR2 is SNEGSKA in the germline V gene (reference sequence). This CDR3 contains 14 residues.

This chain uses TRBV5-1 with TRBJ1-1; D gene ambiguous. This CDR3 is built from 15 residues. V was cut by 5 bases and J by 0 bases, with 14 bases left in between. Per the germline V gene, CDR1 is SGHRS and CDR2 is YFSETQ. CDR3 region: CASRSTGRMNTEAFF. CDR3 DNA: TGCGCCAGCAGGTCCACGGGAAGGATGAACACTGAAGCTTTCTTT. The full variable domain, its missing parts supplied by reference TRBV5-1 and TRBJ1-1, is KAGVTQTPRYLIKTRGQQVTLSCSPISGHRSVSWYQQTPGQGLQFLFEYFSETQRNKGNFPGRFSGRQFSNSRSEMNVSTLELGDSALYLCASRSTGRMNTEAFFGQGTRLTVV.

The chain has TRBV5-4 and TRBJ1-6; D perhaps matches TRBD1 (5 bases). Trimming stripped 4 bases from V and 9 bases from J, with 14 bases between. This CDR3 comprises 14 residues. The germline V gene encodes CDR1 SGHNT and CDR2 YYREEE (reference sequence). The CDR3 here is CASSRWTNGSPLHF. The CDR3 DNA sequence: TGTGCCAGCAGCCGCTGGACAAACGGTTCACCCCTCCACTTT.

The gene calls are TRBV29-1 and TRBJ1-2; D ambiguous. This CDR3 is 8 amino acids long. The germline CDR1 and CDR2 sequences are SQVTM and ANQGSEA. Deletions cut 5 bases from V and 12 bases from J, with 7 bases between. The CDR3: CSVNRDTF. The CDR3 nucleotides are TGCAGCGTTAACCGGGACACCTTC. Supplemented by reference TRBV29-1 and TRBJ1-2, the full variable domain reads SAVISQKPSRDICQRGTSLTIQCQVDSQVTMMFWYRQQPGQSLTLIATANQGSEATYESGFVIDKFPISRPNLTFSTLTVSNMSPEDSSIYLCSVNRDTFGSGTRLTVV.

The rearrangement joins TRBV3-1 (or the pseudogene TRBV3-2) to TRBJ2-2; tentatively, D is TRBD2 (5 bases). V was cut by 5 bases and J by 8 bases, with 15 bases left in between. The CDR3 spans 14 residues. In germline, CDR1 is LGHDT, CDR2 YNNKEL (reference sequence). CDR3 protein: CASSRRARGGELFF. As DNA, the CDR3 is TGTGCCAGCAGCAGGAGAGCGCGAGGGGGGGAGCTGTTTTTT.